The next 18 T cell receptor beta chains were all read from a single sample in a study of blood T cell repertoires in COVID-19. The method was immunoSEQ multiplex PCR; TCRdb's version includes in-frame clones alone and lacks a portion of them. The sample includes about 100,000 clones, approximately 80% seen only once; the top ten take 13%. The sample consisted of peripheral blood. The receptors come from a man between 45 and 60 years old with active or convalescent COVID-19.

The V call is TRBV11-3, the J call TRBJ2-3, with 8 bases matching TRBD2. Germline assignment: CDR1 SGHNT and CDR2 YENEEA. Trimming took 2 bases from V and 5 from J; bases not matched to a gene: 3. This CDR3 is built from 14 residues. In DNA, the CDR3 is TGTGCCAGCAGCTTATACCTAGCGGGAGATACGCAGTATTTT. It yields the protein CASSLYLAGDTQYF. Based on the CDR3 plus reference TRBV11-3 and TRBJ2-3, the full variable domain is EAGVVQSPRYKIIEKKQPVAFWCNPISGHNTLYWYLQNLGQGPELLIRYENEEAVDDSQLPKDRFSAERLKGVDSTLKIQPAELGDSAVYLCASSLYLAGDTQYFGPGTRLTVL.

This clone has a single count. CDR3 in amino acids: CSVDRGQRNTIYF. In DNA form, the CDR3 reads TGCAGCGTCGACAGGGGGCAACGAAACACCATATATTTT. V and J are TRBV29-1 and TRBJ1-3; 10 bases are a match to TRBD1. The V gene's germline CDR1 is SQVTM and CDR2 ANQGSEA. J lost 5 bases, V lost 6 bases, and 4 bases had no gene match. This CDR3 is 13 amino acids long.

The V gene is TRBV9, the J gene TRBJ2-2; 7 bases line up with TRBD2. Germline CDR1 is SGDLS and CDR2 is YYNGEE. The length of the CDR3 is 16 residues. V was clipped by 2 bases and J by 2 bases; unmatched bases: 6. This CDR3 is CASSVRESLNTGELFF. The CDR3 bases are TGTGCCAGCAGCGTGCGGGAGAGCCTCAACACCGGGGAGCTGTTTTTT.

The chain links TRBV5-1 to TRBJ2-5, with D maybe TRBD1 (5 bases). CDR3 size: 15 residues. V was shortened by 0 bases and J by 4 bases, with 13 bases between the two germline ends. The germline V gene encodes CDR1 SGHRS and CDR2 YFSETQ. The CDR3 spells CASSLEGNPGETQYF. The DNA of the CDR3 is TGCGCCAGCAGCTTGGAGGGGAATCCCGGAGAGACCCAGTACTTC. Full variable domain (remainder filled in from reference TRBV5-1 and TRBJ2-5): KAGVTQTPRYLIKTRGQQVTLSCSPISGHRSVSWYQQTPGQGLQFLFEYFSETQRNKGNFPGRFSGRQFSNSRSEMNVSTLELGDSALYLCASSLEGNPGETQYFGPGTRLLVL.

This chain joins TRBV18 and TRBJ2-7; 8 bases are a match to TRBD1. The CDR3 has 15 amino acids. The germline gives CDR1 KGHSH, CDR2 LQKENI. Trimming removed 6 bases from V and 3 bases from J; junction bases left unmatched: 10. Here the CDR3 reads CASSSDRGSIYEQYF. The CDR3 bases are TGTGCCAGCTCGTCTGACAGGGGATCGATCTACGAGCAGTACTTC.

DNA for the CDR3: TGTGCCAGCAGTTTTGGTGGGGCTTGGGACGAGCAGTACTTC. It is translated as CASSFGGAWDEQYF. This chain links TRBV28 with TRBJ2-7; perhaps TRBD1 as D (5 bases). Per the germline V gene, CDR1 is MDHEN and CDR2 is SYDVKM. Trimming left V 3 bases short and J 5 bases short, with 14 bases between. The CDR3 is 14 residues long.

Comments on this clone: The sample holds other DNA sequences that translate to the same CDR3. CDR3 sequence reads: CASSVEPGNTEAFF. DNA of the CDR3: TGTGCCAGCAGCGTAGAACCAGGGAACACTGAAGCTTTCTTT. The chain has TRBV9 and TRBJ1-1, with D unresolved. The CDR3 has 14 residues. Germline V lookup: CDR1 SGDLS, CDR2 YYNGEE. Trimming cost V 0 bases and J 1 base, with 7 bases left between them.

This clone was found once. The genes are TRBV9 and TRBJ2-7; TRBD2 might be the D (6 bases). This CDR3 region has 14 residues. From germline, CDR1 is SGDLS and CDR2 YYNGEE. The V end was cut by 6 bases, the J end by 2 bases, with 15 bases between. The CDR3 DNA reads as TGTGCCAGCACTCGGGACGGGAGCACCTACGAGCAGTACTTC. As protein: CASTRDGSTYEQYF. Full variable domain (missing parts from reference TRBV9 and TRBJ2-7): DSGVTQTPKHLITATGQRVTLRCSPRSGDLSVYWYQQSLDQGLQFLIQYYNGEERAKGNILERFSAQQFPDLHSELNLSSLELGDSALYFCASTRDGSTYEQYFGPGTRLTVT.

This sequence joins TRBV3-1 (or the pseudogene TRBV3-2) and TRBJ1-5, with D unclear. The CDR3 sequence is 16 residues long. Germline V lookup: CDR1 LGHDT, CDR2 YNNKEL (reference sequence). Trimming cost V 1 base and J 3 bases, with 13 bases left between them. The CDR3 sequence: CASSQGVGGVNQPQHF. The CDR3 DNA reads TGTGCCAGCAGCCAAGGAGTAGGAGGCGTCAATCAGCCCCAGCATTTT.

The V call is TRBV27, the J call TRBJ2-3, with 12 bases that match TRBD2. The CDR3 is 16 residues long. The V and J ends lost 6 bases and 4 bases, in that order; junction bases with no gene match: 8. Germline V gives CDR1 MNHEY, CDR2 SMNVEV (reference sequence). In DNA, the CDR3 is TGTGCCAGCAGGCTCCTGGCTAGCGGGGGGGCAGATACGCAGTATTTT. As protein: CASRLLASGGADTQYF.

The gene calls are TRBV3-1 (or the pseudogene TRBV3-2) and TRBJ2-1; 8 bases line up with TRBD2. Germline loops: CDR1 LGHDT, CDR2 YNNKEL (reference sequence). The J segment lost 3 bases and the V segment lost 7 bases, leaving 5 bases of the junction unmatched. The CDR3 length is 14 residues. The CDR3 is CASNPGTSYNEQFF. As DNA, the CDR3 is TGTGCCAGCAACCCCGGGACTAGCTACAATGAGCAGTTCTTC.

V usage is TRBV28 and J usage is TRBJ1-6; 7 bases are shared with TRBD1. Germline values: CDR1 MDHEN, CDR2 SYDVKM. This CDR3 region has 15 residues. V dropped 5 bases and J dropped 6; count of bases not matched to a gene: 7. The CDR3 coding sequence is TGTGCCAGCAGTCCCCACAGGGGAGGTAATTCACCCCTCCACTTT. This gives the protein CASSPHRGGNSPLHF.

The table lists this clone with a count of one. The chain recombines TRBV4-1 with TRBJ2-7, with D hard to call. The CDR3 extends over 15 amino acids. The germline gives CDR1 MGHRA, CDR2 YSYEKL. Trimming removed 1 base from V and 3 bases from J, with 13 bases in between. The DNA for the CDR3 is TGCGCCAGCAGCCAAGGGAGCGCTGGTAACTACGAGCAGTACTTC. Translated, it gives CASSQGSAGNYEQYF.

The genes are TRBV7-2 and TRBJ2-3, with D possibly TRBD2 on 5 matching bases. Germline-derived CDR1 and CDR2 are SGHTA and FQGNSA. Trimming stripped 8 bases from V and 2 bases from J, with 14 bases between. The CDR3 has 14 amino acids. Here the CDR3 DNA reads TGTGCCAGCGCATTTAGCGTAAACACAGATACGCAGTATTTT. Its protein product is CASAFSVNTDTQYF.

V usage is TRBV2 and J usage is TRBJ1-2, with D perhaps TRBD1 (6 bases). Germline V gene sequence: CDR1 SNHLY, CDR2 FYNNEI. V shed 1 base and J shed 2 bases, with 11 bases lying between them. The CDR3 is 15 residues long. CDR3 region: CASSEVEGGNYGYTF. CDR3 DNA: TGTGCCAGCAGTGAAGTGGAAGGGGGAAACTATGGCTACACCTTC.

The CDR3 bases are TGTGCCAGCTCACCCGACAGCTCTGGGGCCAACGTCCTGACTTTC. Amino acid sequence: CASSPDSSGANVLTF. The chain couples TRBV18 to TRBJ2-6; a possible D gene is TRBD1 (5 bases). V gave up 3 bases and J gave up 0 bases, with 6 bases separating them. The CDR3 extends over 15 amino acids. Germline V lookup: CDR1 KGHSH, CDR2 LQKENI.

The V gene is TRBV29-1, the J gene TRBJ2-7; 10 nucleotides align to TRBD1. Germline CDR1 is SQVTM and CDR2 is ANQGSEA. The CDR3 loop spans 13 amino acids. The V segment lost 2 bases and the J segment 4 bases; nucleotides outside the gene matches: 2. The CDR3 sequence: CSVERQGAYEQYF. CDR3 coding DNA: TGCAGCGTTGAAAGACAGGGGGCTTACGAGCAGTACTTC.

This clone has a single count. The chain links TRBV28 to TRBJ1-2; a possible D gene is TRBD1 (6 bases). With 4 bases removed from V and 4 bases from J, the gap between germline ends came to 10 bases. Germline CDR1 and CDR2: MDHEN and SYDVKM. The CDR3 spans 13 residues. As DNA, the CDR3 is TGTGCCAGCAGTTGGGGACAAGCCTATGGCTACACCTTC. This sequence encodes CASSWGQAYGYTF.